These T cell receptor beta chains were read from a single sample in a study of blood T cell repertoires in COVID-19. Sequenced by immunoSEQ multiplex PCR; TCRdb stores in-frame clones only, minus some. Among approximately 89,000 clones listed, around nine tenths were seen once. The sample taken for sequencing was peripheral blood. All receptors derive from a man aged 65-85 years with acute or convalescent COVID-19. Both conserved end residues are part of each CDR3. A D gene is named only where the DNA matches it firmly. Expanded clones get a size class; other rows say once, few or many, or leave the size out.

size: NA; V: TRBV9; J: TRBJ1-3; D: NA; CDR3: CASSANPRISGNTIYF; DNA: TGTGCCAGCAGCGCCAACCCGAGGATCTCTGGAAACACCATATATTTT
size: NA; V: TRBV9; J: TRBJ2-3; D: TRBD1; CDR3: CASSVETGGGDTQYF; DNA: TGTGCCAGCAGCGTAGAGACAGGGGGCGGAGATACGCAGTATTTT
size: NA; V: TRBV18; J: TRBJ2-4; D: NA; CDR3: CASSPSQENIQYF; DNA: TGTGCCAGCTCACCCAGTCAGGAAAACATTCAGTACTTC
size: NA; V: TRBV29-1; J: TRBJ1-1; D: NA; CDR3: CSVNPSQAGTEAFF; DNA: TGCAGCGTTAACCCTTCGCAGGCGGGGACTGAAGCTTTCTTT
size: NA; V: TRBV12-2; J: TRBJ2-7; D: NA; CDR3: CASRLSLTGGTYEQYF; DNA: TGTGCAAGTCGCTTATCCTTGACAGGGGGAACCTACGAGCAGTACTTC
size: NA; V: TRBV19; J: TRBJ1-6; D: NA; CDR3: CATHRGGNNSPLHF; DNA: TGTGCCACCCACCGAGGGGGTAATAATTCACCCCTCCACTTT
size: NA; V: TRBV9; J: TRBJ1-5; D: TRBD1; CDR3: CASSVTGQASPQHF; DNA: TGTGCCAGCAGCGTAACAGGACAGGCGTCGCCCCAGCATTTT
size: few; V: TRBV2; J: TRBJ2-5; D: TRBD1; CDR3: CASSDRNRGSEETQYF; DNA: TGTGCCAGCAGTGATAGGAACAGGGGCTCGGAAGAGACCCAGTACTTC
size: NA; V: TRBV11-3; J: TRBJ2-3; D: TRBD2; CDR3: CASSSRTSGDTDTQYF; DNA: TGTGCCAGCAGCTCGAGGACTAGCGGGGATACAGATACGCAGTATTTT
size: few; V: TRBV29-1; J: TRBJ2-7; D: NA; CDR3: CSVEDRGEYEQYF; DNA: TGCAGCGTTGAGGACAGAGGGGAGTACGAGCAGTACTTC
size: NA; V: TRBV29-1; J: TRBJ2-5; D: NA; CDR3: CSVDAGTRETQYF; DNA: TGCAGCGTTGACGCAGGAACGAGAGAGACCCAGTACTTC
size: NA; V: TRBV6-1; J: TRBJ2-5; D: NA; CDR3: CASSESGPQYF; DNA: TGTGCCAGCAGTGAATCAGGCCCCCAGTACTTC
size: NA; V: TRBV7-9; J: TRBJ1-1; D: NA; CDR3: CASREVTGESEAFF; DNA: TGTGCCAGCCGGGAGGTTACGGGGGAGTCTGAAGCTTTCTTT
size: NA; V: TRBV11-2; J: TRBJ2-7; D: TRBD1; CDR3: CASSLEVGQGYEQYF; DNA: TGTGCCAGCAGCTTGGAAGTGGGACAGGGCTACGAGCAGTACTTC
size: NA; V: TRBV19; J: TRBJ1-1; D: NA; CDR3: CASKGSTNTEAFF; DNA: TGTGCCAGTAAGGGGTCCACGAACACTGAAGCTTTCTTT
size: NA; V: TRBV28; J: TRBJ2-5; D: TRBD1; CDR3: CASSFGQGARETQYF; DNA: TGTGCCAGCAGTTTCGGTCAGGGGGCTCGGGAGACCCAGTACTTC
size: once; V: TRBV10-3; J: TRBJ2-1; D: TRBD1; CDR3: CAFRTGLLNEQFF; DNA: TGTGCCTTCCGGACAGGCTTACTCAATGAGCAGTTCTTC
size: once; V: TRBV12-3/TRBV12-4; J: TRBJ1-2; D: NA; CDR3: CASSFTLSGYTF; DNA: TGTGCCAGCAGTTTTACCCTTAGCGGCTACACCTTC
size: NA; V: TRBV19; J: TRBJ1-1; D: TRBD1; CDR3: CASSRGTGTGLGAFF; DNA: TGTGCCAGTAGTAGGGGAACCGGGACAGGGCTGGGAGCTTTCTTT
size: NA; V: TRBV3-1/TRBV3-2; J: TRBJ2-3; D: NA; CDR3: CASSPGGYTDTQYF; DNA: TGTGCCAGCAGCCCGGGGGGCTACACAGATACGCAGTATTTT
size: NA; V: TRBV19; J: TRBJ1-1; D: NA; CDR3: CASSMAGSNTEAFF; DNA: TGTGCCAGTAGTATGGCGGGGTCGAACACTGAAGCTTTCTTT
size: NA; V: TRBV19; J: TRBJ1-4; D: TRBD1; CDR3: CASSASRGGGYEKLFF; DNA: TGTGCCAGTAGTGCCTCGCGAGGGGGCGGGTATGAAAAACTGTTTTTT
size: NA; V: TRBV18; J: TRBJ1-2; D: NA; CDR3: CASSAGANYGYTF; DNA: TGTGCCAGCTCAGCAGGGGCTAACTATGGCTACACCTTC
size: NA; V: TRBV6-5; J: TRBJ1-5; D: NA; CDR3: CASRLDKNQPQHF; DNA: TGTGCCAGCAGATTAGACAAGAATCAGCCCCAGCATTTT
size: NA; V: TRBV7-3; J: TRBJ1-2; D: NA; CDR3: CASSLKVLSYGYTF; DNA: TGTGCCAGCAGCTTAAAGGTACTAAGCTATGGCTACACCTTC
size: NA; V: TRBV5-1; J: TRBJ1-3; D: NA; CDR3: CASSTGRGAGDLSSGNTIYF; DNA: TGCGCCAGCAGCACAGGACGAGGGGCAGGGGATCTGAGCTCTGGAAACACCATATATTTT
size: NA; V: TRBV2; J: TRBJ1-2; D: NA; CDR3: CASSERVYGYTF; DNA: TGTGCCAGCAGTGAGAGGGTCTATGGCTACACCTTC
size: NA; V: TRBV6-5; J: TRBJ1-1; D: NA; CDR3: CASSYISGAEAFF; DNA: TGTGCCAGCAGTTACATATCGGGGGCTGAAGCTTTCTTT
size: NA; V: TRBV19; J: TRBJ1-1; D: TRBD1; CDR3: CAASGTGGSYTEAFF; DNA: TGTGCCGCGAGTGGGACAGGGGGAAGTTACACTGAAGCTTTCTTT
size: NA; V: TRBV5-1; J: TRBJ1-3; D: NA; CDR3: CASSLGARGGYSGNTIYF; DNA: TGCGCCAGCAGCTTGGGAGCTCGGGGAGGGTACTCTGGAAACACCATATATTTT
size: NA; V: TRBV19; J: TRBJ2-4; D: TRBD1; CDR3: CASGTGGLGARNIQYF; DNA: TGTGCCAGCGGGACAGGGGGTCTAGGGGCAAGAAACATTCAGTACTTC
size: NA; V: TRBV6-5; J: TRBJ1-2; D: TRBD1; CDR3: CASSSPTGGGGGYTF; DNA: TGTGCCAGCAGTTCCCCGACAGGGGGCGGGGGTGGCTACACCTTC
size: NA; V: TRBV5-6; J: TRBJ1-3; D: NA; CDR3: CASSIDQGRVYF; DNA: TGTGCCAGCAGCATAGACCAGGGGAGAGTATATTTT
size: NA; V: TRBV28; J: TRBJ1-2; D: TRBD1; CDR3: CASSLLSGGDGYTF; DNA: TGTGCCAGCAGTTTGCTATCAGGGGGAGATGGCTACACCTTC
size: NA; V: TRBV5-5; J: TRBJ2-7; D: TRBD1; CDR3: CASSLPGQGSYEQYF; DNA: TGTGCCAGCAGCTTACCGGGACAGGGTTCCTACGAGCAGTACTTC
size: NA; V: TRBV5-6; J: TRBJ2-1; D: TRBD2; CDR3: CASSLVSGGAVDEQFF; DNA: TGTGCCAGCAGCTTGGTTAGCGGGGGGGCGGTTGATGAGCAGTTCTTC
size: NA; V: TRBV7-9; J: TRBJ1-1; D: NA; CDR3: CASSLDSYTEAFF; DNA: TGTGCCAGCAGCTTAGACAGCTACACTGAAGCTTTCTTT
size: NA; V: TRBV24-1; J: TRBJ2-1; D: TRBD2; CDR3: CATRGGLAGVEQFF; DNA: TGTGCCACCCGAGGGGGACTAGCGGGGGTTGAGCAGTTCTTC
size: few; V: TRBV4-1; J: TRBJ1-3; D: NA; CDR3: CASSQASARTAAEGNTIYF; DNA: TGCGCCAGCAGCCAAGCTTCTGCTCGGACTGCTGCAGAAGGAAACACCATATATTTT
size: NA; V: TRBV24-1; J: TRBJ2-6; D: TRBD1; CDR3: CATSDFWDRFTSGANVLTF; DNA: TGTGCCACCAGTGATTTTTGGGACAGGTTTACCTCTGGGGCCAACGTCCTGACTTTC